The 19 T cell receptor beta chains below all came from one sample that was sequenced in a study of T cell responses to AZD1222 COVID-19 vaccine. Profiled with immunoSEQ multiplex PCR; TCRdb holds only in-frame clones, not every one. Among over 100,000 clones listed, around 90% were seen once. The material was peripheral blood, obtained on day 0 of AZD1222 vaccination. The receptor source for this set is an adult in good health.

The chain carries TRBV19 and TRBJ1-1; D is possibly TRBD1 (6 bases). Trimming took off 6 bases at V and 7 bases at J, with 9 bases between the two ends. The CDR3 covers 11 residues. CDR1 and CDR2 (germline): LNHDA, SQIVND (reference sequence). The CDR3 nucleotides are TGTGCCAGTAGACAGGGACTTGAAGCTTTCTTT. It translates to CASRQGLEAFF.

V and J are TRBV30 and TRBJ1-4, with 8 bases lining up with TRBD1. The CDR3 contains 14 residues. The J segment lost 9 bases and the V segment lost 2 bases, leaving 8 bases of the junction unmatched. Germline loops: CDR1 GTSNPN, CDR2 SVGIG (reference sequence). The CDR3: CAWSPPQGVQKLFF. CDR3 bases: TGTGCCTGGAGTCCGCCACAGGGGGTGCAAAAACTGTTTTTT.

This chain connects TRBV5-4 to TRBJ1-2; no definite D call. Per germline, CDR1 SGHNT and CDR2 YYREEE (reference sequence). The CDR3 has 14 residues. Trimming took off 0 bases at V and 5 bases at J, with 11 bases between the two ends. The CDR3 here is CASSLGPGLYGYTF. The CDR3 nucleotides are TGTGCCAGCAGCTTGGGTCCCGGTCTATATGGCTACACCTTC.

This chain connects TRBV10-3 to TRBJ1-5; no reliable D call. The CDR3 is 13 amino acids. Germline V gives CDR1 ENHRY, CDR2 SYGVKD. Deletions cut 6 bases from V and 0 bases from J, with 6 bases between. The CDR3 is CAIRIDSNQPQHF. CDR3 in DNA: TGTGCCATCAGGATTGATAGCAATCAGCCCCAGCATTTT.

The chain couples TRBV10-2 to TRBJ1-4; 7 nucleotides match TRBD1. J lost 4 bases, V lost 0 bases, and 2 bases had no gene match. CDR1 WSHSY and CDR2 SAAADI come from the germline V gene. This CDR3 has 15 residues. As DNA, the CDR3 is TGCGCCAGCAGTGAGTCAGGGACAGATAATGAAAAACTGTTTTTT. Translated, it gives CASSESGTDNEKLFF.

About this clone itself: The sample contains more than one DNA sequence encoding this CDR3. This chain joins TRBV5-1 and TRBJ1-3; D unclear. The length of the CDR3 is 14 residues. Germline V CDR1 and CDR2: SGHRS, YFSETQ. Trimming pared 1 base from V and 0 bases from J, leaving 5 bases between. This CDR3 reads CASSLQGSGNTIYF. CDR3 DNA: TGCGCCAGCAGCTTGCAAGGCTCTGGAAACACCATATATTTT.

This chain's CDR3 is CASSLDPSGGLHEQYF. The CDR3 region has the DNA TGTGCCAGCAGCTTAGATCCTAGCGGGGGATTACACGAGCAGTACTTC. This rearrangement joins TRBV7-6 to TRBJ2-7; 10 bases fit TRBD2. Germline-derived CDR1 and CDR2 are SGHVS and FNYEAQ. The CDR3 is made up of 16 amino acids. The J segment lost 5 bases and the V segment lost 1 base, leaving 8 bases of the junction unmatched.

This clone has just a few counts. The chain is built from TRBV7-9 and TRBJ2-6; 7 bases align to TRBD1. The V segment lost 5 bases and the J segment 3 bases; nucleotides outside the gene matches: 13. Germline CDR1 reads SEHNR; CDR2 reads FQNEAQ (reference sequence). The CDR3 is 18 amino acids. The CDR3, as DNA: TGTGCCAGCAGCGATACTCCCCAGGGGGTCTTTGGGGCCAACGTCCTGACTTTC. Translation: CASSDTPQGVFGANVLTF.

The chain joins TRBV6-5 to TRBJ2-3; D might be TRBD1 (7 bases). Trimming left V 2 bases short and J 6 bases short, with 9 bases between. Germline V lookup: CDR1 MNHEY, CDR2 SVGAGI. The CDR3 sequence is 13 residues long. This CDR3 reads CASSYPGGDTQYF. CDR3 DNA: TGTGCCAGCAGTTACCCAGGGGGGGATACGCAGTATTTT.

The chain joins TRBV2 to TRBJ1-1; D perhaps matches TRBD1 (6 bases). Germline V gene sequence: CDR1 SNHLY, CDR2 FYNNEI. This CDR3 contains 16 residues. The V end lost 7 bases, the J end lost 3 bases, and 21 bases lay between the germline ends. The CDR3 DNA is TGTGCCAGCATAGCGACGGAATTCGAGGGGGACACTGAAGCTTTCTTT. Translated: CASIATEFEGDTEAFF.

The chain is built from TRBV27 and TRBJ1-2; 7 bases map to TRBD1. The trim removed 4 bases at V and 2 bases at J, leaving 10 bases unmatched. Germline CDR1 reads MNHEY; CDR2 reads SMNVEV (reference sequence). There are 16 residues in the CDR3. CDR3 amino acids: CASSSLKQGRNYGYTF. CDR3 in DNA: TGTGCCAGCAGTTCCCTGAAACAGGGGAGGAACTATGGCTACACCTTC.

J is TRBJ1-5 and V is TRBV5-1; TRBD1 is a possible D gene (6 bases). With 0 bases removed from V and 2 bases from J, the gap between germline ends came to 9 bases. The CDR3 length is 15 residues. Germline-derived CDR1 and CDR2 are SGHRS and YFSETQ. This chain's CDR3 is CASSLAGERNQPQHF. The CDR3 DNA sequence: TGCGCCAGCAGCTTGGCAGGGGAACGCAATCAGCCCCAGCATTTT. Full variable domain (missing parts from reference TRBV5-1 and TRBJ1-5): KAGVTQTPRYLIKTRGQQVTLSCSPISGHRSVSWYQQTPGQGLQFLFEYFSETQRNKGNFPGRFSGRQFSNSRSEMNVSTLELGDSALYLCASSLAGERNQPQHFGDGTRLSIL.

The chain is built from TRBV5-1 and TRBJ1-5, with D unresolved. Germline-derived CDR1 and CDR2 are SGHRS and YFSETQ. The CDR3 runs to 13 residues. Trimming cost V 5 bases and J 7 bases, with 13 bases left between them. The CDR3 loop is CASSPDPVQPQHF. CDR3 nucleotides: TGCGCCAGCAGTCCCGACCCGGTCCAGCCCCAGCATTTT. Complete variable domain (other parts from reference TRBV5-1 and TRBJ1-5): KAGVTQTPRYLIKTRGQQVTLSCSPISGHRSVSWYQQTPGQGLQFLFEYFSETQRNKGNFPGRFSGRQFSNSRSEMNVSTLELGDSALYLCASSPDPVQPQHFGDGTRLSIL.

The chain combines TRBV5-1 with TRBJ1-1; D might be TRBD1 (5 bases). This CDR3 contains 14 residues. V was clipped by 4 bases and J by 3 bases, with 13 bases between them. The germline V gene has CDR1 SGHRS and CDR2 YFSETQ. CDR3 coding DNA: TGCGCCAGCAGCCCGGGACGCGGAGACACTGAAGCTTTCTTT. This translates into CASSPGRGDTEAFF. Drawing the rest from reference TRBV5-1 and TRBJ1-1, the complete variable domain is KAGVTQTPRYLIKTRGQQVTLSCSPISGHRSVSWYQQTPGQGLQFLFEYFSETQRNKGNFPGRFSGRQFSNSRSEMNVSTLELGDSALYLCASSPGRGDTEAFFGQGTRLTVV.

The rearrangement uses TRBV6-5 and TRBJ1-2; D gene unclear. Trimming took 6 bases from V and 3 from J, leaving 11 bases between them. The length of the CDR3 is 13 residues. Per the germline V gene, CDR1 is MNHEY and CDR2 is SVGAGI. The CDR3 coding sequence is TGTGCCAGCAGCAGGCACGGTGACTATGGCTACACCTTC. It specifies CASSRHGDYGYTF.

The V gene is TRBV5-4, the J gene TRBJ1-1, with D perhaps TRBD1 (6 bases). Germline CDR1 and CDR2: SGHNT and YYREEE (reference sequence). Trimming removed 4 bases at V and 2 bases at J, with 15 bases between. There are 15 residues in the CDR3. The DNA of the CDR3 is TGTGCCAGCAGCCTTACGCCGGGACACAACACTGAAGCTTTCTTT. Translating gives CASSLTPGHNTEAFF.

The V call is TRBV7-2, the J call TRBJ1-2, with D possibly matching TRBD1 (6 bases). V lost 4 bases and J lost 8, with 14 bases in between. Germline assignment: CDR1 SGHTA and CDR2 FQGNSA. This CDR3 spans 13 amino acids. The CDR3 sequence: CASSSQGYGGYTF. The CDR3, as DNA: TGTGCCAGCAGCTCGCAGGGGTACGGCGGCTACACCTTC.

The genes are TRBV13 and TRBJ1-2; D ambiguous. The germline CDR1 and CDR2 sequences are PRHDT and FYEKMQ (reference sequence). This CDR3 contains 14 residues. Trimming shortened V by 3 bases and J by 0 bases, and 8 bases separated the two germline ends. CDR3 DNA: TGTGCCAGCAGCTTCACACACCCTAACTATGGCTACACCTTC. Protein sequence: CASSFTHPNYGYTF. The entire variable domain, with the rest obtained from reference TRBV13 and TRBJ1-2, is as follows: AAGVIQSPRHLIKEKRETATLKCYPIPRHDTVYWYQQGPGQDPQFLISFYEKMQSDKGSIPDRFSAQQFSDYHSELNMSSLELGDSALYFCASSFTHPNYGYTFGSGTRLTVV.

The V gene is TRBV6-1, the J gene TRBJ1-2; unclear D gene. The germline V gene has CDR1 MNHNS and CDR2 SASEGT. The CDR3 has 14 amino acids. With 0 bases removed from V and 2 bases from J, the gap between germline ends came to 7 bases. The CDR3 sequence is CASSEAAHNYGYTF. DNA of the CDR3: TGTGCCAGCAGTGAAGCAGCACACAACTATGGCTACACCTTC.